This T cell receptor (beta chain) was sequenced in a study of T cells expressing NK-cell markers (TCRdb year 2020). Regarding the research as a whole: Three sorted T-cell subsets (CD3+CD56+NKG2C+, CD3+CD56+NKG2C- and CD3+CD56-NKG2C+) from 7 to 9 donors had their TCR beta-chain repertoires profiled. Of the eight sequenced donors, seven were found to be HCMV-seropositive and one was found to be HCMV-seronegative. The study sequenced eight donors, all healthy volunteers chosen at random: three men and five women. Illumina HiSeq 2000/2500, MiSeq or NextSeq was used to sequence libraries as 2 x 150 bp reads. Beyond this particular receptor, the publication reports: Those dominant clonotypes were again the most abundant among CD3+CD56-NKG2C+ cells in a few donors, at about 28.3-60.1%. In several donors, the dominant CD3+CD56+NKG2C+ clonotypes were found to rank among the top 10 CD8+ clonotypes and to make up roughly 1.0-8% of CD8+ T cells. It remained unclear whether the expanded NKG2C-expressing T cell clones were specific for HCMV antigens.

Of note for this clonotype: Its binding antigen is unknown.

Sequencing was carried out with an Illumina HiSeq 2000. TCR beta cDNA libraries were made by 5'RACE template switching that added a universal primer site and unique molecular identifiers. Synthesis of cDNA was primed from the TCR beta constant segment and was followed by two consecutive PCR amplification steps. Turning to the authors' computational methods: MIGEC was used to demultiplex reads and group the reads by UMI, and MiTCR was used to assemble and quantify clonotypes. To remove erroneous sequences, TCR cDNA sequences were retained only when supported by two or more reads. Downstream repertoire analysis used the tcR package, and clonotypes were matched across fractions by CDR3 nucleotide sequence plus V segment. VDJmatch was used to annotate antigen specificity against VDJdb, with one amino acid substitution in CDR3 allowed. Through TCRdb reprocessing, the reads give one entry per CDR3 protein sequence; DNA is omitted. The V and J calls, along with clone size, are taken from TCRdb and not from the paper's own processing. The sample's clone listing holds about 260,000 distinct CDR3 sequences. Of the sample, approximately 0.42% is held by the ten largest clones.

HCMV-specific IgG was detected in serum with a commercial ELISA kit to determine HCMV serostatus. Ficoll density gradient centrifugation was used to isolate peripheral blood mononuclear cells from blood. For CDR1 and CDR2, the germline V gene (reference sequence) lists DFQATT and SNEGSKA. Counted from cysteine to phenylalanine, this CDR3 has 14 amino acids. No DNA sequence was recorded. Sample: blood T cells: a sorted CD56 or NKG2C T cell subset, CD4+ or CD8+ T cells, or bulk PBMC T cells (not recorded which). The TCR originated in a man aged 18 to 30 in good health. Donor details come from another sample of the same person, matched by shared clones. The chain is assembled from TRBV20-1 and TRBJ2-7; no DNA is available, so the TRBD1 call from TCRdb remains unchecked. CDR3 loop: CSAATGTGVNEQYF.